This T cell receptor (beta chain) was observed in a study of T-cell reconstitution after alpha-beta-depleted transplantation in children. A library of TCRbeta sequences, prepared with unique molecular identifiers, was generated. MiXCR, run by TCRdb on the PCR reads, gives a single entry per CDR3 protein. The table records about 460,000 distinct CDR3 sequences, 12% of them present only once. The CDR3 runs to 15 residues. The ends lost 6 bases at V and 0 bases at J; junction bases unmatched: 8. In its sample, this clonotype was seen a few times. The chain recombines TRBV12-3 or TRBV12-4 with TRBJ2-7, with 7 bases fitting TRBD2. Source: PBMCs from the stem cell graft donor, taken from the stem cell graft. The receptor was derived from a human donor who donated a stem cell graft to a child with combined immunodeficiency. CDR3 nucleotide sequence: TGTGCCAGCAGCCCAATAGCGGGTAGCTCCTACGAGCAGTACTTC. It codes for CASSPIAGSSYEQYF.